What follows are 32 T cell receptor beta chains derived from one specimen sequenced in a study of shared clonotypes between healthy human individuals. Assay: immunoSEQ multiplex PCR; the TCRdb copy retains only in-frame clones and omits some. The sample lists about 750,000 clones; over 90% were seen once. The naive CD8 subset, CD45RO-negative cells positively selected for CCR7, excluded terminally differentiated effector memory CD45RA+ cells. The sample taken for sequencing was naive CD8+ T cells sorted from blood. The receptor set was obtained from a man between 25 and 39 years old in good health.

This chain connects TRBV5-4 to TRBJ2-7, with D maybe TRBD1 (6 bases). The CDR3 is made up of 16 amino acids. Germline assignment: CDR1 SGHNT and CDR2 YYREEE (reference sequence). V lost 0 bases and J lost 1, with 14 bases in between. The CDR3 bases are TGTGCCAGCAGCTTGGTTGTGACAGGTGAATCCTACGAGCAGTACTTC. The encoded protein is CASSLVVTGESYEQYF.

Remarks on this clone: The same CDR3 arises from other DNA sequences in this sample as well. The CDR3: CASSVGDSYEQYF. CDR3 bases: TGTGCCAGCAGCGTGGGGGACTCCTACGAGCAGTACTTC. This rearrangement joins TRBV9 to TRBJ2-7, with D perhaps assigned TRBD1 or TRBD2 (5 bases each). The CDR3 length is 13 residues. Trimming left V 2 bases short and J 0 bases short, with 6 bases between. From germline, CDR1 is SGDLS and CDR2 YYNGEE.

In its sample, this clone was seen once. The J gene is TRBJ2-7, the V gene TRBV9; 9 nucleotides agree with TRBD1. Germline V lookup: CDR1 SGDLS, CDR2 YYNGEE. The CDR3 spans 14 residues. Trimming took 4 bases from V and 6 from J; bases not matched to a gene: 8. CDR3 sequence reads: CASSTHTGGAEQYF. In DNA, the CDR3 is TGTGCCAGCAGCACACATACAGGGGGCGCCGAGCAGTACTTC.

The chain links TRBV18 to TRBJ2-1; 11 positions match TRBD2. V shed 5 bases and J 7 bases; nucleotides not matched to a gene: 10. CDR1 KGHSH and CDR2 LQKENI come from the germline V gene. CDR3 length: 16 residues. DNA of the CDR3: TGTGCCAGCTCATCAGAAGGACTAGCGGGTCTGAATGAGCAGTTCTTC. This encodes CASSSEGLAGLNEQFF. The whole variable domain, filled in from reference TRBV18 and TRBJ2-1, reads NAGVMQNPRHLVRRRGQEARLRCSPMKGHSHVYWYRQLPEEGLKFMVYLQKENIIDESGMPKERFSAEFPKEGPSILRIQQVVRGDSAAYFCASSSEGLAGLNEQFFGPGTRLTVL.

In this sample, this clone turned up once. The V and J genes are TRBV19 and TRBJ2-5; D is unclear. The CDR3 is 13 residues long. The germline gives CDR1 LNHDA, CDR2 SQIVND (reference sequence). The ends were cut back, 5 bases at V and 5 bases at J, with 12 bases in the middle. This chain's CDR3 is CASSPILRETQYF. CDR3 DNA: TGTGCCAGTAGTCCGATTCTGAGGGAGACCCAGTACTTC.

The rearrangement uses TRBV6-1 and TRBJ2-1; D not resolved. V was pared by 6 bases and J by 5 bases, with 8 bases between. The CDR3 has 12 residues. Germline V gives CDR1 MNHNS, CDR2 SASEGT. The CDR3 protein is CASRGIDNEQFF. The CDR3 nucleotides are TGTGCCAGCAGGGGGATCGACAATGAGCAGTTCTTC.

V usage is TRBV27 and J usage is TRBJ2-5; 7 bases are shared with TRBD2. Germline loops: CDR1 MNHEY, CDR2 SMNVEV (reference sequence). Germline trimming cut 2 bases from V and 5 bases from J; bases unmatched to any gene: 8. The CDR3 totals 15 residues. The DNA of the CDR3 is TGTGCCAGCAGTTTAACCTGGACTAGTCGGGAGACCCAGTACTTC. Protein: CASSLTWTSRETQYF.

The V and J genes are TRBV7-9 and TRBJ2-1, with D possibly matching TRBD1 (7 bases). The CDR3 length is 18 residues. Germline V gives CDR1 SEHNR, CDR2 FQNEAQ (reference sequence). The V and J ends lost 5 bases and 7 bases respectively, with 27 bases between them. In DNA, the CDR3 is TGTGCCAGCAGCGGGAGAGAGGTAGGGGCAGGGGGACTTAATGAGCAGTTCTTC. Translated: CASSGREVGAGGLNEQFF. Full variable domain (outside the CDR3, taken from reference TRBV7-9 and TRBJ2-1): DTGVSQNPRHKITKRGQNVTFRCDPISEHNRLYWYRQTLGQGPEFLTYFQNEAQLEKSRLLSDRFSAERPKGSFSTLEIQRTEQGDSAMYLCASSGREVGAGGLNEQFFGPGTRLTVL.

The chain combines TRBV11-3 with TRBJ2-1; 8 positions match TRBD2. The CDR3 is 15 amino acids. Unmatched junction bases numbered 10, after V lost 5 bases and J lost 7 bases. Germline CDR1 and CDR2: SGHNT and YENEEA. The CDR3 nucleotides are TGTGCCAGCAGCCCAAGCGGGAGCCTCGGAAATGAGCAGTTCTTC. The encoded protein is CASSPSGSLGNEQFF. Full variable domain (outside the CDR3, taken from reference TRBV11-3 and TRBJ2-1): EAGVVQSPRYKIIEKKQPVAFWCNPISGHNTLYWYLQNLGQGPELLIRYENEEAVDDSQLPKDRFSAERLKGVDSTLKIQPAELGDSAVYLCASSPSGSLGNEQFFGPGTRLTVL.

The chain joins TRBV7-9 to TRBJ2-7; D might be TRBD1 (5 bases). The CDR3 covers 14 residues. Looked up from germline, CDR1 is SEHNR and CDR2 is FQNEAQ (reference sequence). Trimming cost V 5 bases and J 2 bases, with 13 bases left between them. The CDR3 DNA follows: TGTGCCAGCAGCCCTGTGGGGCCGGCCTACGAGCAGTACTTC. Translation: CASSPVGPAYEQYF.

This chain joins TRBV4-1 and TRBJ1-2; no definite D call. V gave up 5 bases and J gave up 2 bases, with 6 bases separating them. This CDR3 has 12 residues. Germline CDR1 reads MGHRA; CDR2 reads YSYEKL. The DNA of the CDR3 is TGCGCCAGCAGCACACTGAACTATGGCTACACCTTC. This translates into CASSTLNYGYTF.

The chain carries TRBV10-1 and TRBJ2-7, with D unclear. The CDR3 runs 13 residues. Germline V CDR1 and CDR2: WNHNN, SYGVQD (reference sequence). V was trimmed by 0 bases and J by 1 base, leaving 4 bases between them. In DNA form, the CDR3 reads TGCGCCAGCAGTGAGTCGCAGTCCTACGAGCAGTACTTC. Translation: CASSESQSYEQYF.

The chain combines TRBV27 with TRBJ2-7, with D tentatively TRBD1 (6 bases). Trimming took 9 bases from V and 3 from J, leaving 15 bases between them. CDR1 and CDR2 from the germline V gene are MNHEY and SMNVEV (reference sequence). The length of the CDR3 is 13 residues. The CDR3 reads CASQDRLHYEQYF. The CDR3 nucleotides are TGTGCCAGTCAGGACAGACTGCACTACGAGCAGTACTTC.

V and J are TRBV6-5 and TRBJ2-7; D is undetermined. Germline loops: CDR1 MNHEY, CDR2 SVGAGI. CDR3 length equals 13 residues. The ends were cut back, 5 bases at V and 2 bases at J, with 10 bases in the middle. Here the CDR3 reads CASSLSPPYEQYF. Here the CDR3 DNA reads TGTGCCAGCAGTCTATCCCCGCCCTACGAGCAGTACTTC.

This chain joins TRBV10-1 and TRBJ2-3, with D possibly TRBD2 on 6 matching bases. The ends were cut back, 0 bases at V and 7 bases at J, with 17 bases in the middle. The CDR3 extends over 16 amino acids. CDR1 is WNHNN and CDR2 is SYGVQD in the germline V gene (reference sequence). CDR3 DNA sequence: TGCGCCAGCAGTGAGTCAGTTAGCGGCTATATGAATACGCAGTATTTT. Translated: CASSESVSGYMNTQYF.

This clone occurred once. In nucleotides, the CDR3 is TGTGCCAGCAGCTTATTCTGGGGAGCCTACGAGCAGTACTTC. It codes for CASSLFWGAYEQYF. V gene TRBV11-2 combines with J gene TRBJ2-7, with D possibly matching TRBD2 (5 bases). CDR3 size: 14 residues. The germline CDR1 and CDR2 sequences are SGHAT and FQNNGV. V was pared by 2 bases and J by 2 bases, with 10 bases between.

V and J are TRBV10-1 and TRBJ1-1; the match to TRBD1 covers 8 bases. J lost 0 bases, V lost 2 bases, and 8 bases had no gene match. The V gene's germline CDR1 is WNHNN and CDR2 SYGVQD (reference sequence). The CDR3 consists of 17 residues. The CDR3 is CASSEPTWDRMNTEAFF. The CDR3, as DNA: TGCGCCAGCAGTGAGCCTACGTGGGACAGGATGAACACTGAAGCTTTCTTT.

The genes are TRBV6-5 and TRBJ2-1, with 12 positions matching TRBD2. J lost 9 bases, V lost 6 bases, and 6 bases had no gene match. Per the germline V gene, CDR1 is MNHEY and CDR2 is SVGAGI. This CDR3 spans 14 amino acids. The CDR3 nucleotides are TGTGCCAGCAGCCCACTAGCGGGGGGAAGTGAGCAGTTCTTC. This encodes CASSPLAGGSEQFF.

V usage is TRBV11-2 and J usage is TRBJ2-1, with D unclear. V was pared by 1 base and J by 8 bases, with 6 bases between. CDR1 is SGHAT and CDR2 is FQNNGV in the germline V gene. The CDR3 runs to 12 residues. CDR3 loop: CASSLVWDEQFF. CDR3 bases: TGTGCCAGCAGCTTAGTGTGGGATGAGCAGTTCTTC.

The genes are TRBV10-3 and TRBJ2-3, with D perhaps matching TRBD1 (6 bases). Germline V gene data show CDR1 as ENHRY and CDR2 as SYGVKD. The length of the CDR3 is 13 residues. Trimming removed 7 bases at V and 2 bases at J, with 10 bases between. In DNA form, the CDR3 reads TGTGCCATCACACAGGGCCCCACAGATACGCAGTATTTT. Its translation is CAITQGPTDTQYF.

The chain couples TRBV9 to TRBJ2-3; D is ambiguous. The CDR3 spans 15 residues. The V and J ends lost 4 bases and 1 base respectively, with 13 bases between them. Germline V lookup: CDR1 SGDLS, CDR2 YYNGEE. The CDR3 loop reads CASSSPGGGTDTQYF. DNA for the CDR3: TGTGCCAGCAGCTCCCCCGGCGGAGGCACAGATACGCAGTATTTT.

The J gene is TRBJ2-3, the V gene TRBV2, with D unclear. The CDR3 sequence is 12 residues long. The V end lost 7 bases, the J end lost 6 bases, and 11 bases lay between the germline ends. Germline CDR1 SNHLY, CDR2 FYNNEI. The CDR3 DNA is TGTGCCAGCATCGAAGAGCGCGATACGCAGTATTTT. Translating it yields CASIEERDTQYF. Full variable domain (rest looked up from reference TRBV2 and TRBJ2-3): EPEVTQTPSHQVTQMGQEVILRCVPISNHLYFYWYRQILGQKVEFLVSFYNNEISEKSEIFDDQFSVERPDGSNFTLKIRSTKLEDSAMYFCASIEERDTQYFGPGTRLTVL.

The chain combines TRBV5-8 with TRBJ2-3; D is perhaps TRBD1 (5 bases). V lost 0 bases, J lost 0 bases, and 14 bases lay in between. This CDR3 has 17 residues. Germline CDR1 is SGHTS and CDR2 is YDEGEE. The CDR3 spells CASSLVGASASTDTQYF. The CDR3 nucleotides read TGTGCCAGCAGCTTGGTTGGGGCATCCGCTAGCACAGATACGCAGTATTTT.

The chain uses TRBV11-2 and TRBJ2-1; 11 nucleotides match TRBD2. The CDR3 spans 17 residues. Germline V gives CDR1 SGHAT, CDR2 FQNNGV. The ends lost 6 bases at V and 8 bases at J; junction bases unmatched: 15. CDR3 in amino acids: CASRQMRASGRRYEQFF. As DNA, the CDR3 is TGTGCCAGCAGACAGATGAGGGCTAGCGGGAGGAGGTATGAGCAGTTCTTC.

The gene calls are TRBV4-1 and TRBJ1-2; 8 nucleotides match TRBD1. With 1 base clipped from V and 4 bases from J, the junction kept 2 bases outside the gene matches. There are 14 residues in the CDR3. Germline V gene lookup returns CDR1 MGHRA and CDR2 YSYEKL. In DNA, the CDR3 is TGCGCCAGCAGCCAAGGGACAGGGCCCTATGGCTACACCTTC. Translating gives CASSQGTGPYGYTF.

This chain joins TRBV5-1 and TRBJ2-2, with D possibly TRBD1 on 5 matching bases. The CDR3 spans 18 residues. V lost 4 bases and J 1 base, leaving 20 bases between the germline ends. Germline assignment: CDR1 SGHRS and CDR2 YFSETQ. The CDR3: CASSPTAPGNRNTGELFF. DNA for the CDR3: TGCGCCAGCAGCCCCACGGCTCCAGGGAATAGGAACACCGGGGAGCTGTTTTTT.

V usage is TRBV7-2 and J usage is TRBJ1-5; TRBD1 matches at 9 bases. The CDR3 consists of 16 residues. V was pared by 4 bases and J by 3 bases, with 7 bases of the junction left unmatched. Germline CDR1 reads SGHTA; CDR2 reads FQGNSA. The CDR3 is CASSSGQGYNNQPQHF. The CDR3 bases are TGTGCCAGCAGCTCGGGACAGGGCTATAACAATCAGCCCCAGCATTTT.

This sequence joins TRBV29-1 and TRBJ2-3, with D perhaps TRBD1 (5 bases). CDR1 is SQVTM, CDR2 ANQGSEA, per germline. The CDR3 is made up of 16 amino acids. Trimming cost V 7 bases and J 2 bases, with 22 bases left between them. CDR3 in DNA: TGCAGCGCCTGGGTGATACAGGTTTGGCCCACAGATACGCAGTATTTT. Its translation: CSAWVIQVWPTDTQYF.

Only one count was recorded for this clone. This chain connects TRBV7-8 to TRBJ2-7; possible D gene TRBD1, 5 bases. The germline V and J ends were trimmed by 2 bases and 0 bases, with 17 bases remaining between them. From germline, CDR1 is SGHVS and CDR2 FQNEAQ. There are 17 residues in the CDR3. This chain's CDR3 is CASSLPRNGANSYEQYF. DNA for the CDR3: TGTGCCAGCAGCTTACCCCGGAATGGGGCTAACTCCTACGAGCAGTACTTC.

The chain links TRBV7-3 to TRBJ2-1; maybe TRBD2 (6 bases). CDR1 SGHTA and CDR2 FQGTGA come from the germline V gene. The length of the CDR3 is 19 residues. V lost 2 bases and J 5 bases, leaving 25 bases between the germline ends. CDR3 bases: TGTGCCAGCAGCTTAGGGGGGAGTGGACAAGGGTACAGAAACAATGAGCAGTTCTTC. This encodes CASSLGGSGQGYRNNEQFF.

This chain connects TRBV12-5 to TRBJ2-5; the D gene could be TRBD1 or TRBD2 (5 bases each). Germline V CDR1 and CDR2: LGHNT, FRNRAP. The CDR3 covers 12 residues. The V and J ends lost 1 base and 9 bases respectively, with 9 bases between them. The CDR3 DNA reads TGTGCTAGTGGTTTGGACGGGACGCCCCAGTACTTC. Its translation is CASGLDGTPQYF.

As regards this clone: The sample contains more than one DNA sequence encoding this CDR3. The chain is built from TRBV6-5 and TRBJ2-7, with D possibly matching TRBD2 (5 bases). The CDR3 loop spans 14 amino acids. The germline V and J ends were trimmed by 2 bases and 4 bases, with 12 bases remaining between them. The germline V gene encodes CDR1 MNHEY and CDR2 SVGAGI. CDR3 coding DNA: TGTGCCAGCAGTTACGGTGTCAGCGGATACGAGCAGTACTTC. Translation gives CASSYGVSGYEQYF.